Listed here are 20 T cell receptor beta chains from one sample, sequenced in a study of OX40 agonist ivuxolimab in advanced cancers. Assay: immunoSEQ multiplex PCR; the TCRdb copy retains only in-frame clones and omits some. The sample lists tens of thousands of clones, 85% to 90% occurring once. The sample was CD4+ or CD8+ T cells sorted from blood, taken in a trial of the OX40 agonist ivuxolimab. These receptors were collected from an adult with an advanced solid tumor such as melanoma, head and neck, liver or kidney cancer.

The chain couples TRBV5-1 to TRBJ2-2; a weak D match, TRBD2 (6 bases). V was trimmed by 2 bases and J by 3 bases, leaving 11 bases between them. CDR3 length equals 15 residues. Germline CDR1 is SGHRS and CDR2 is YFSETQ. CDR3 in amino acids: CASSFGRGDTGELFF. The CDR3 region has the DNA TGCGCCAGCAGCTTCGGGCGGGGAGACACCGGGGAGCTGTTTTTT.

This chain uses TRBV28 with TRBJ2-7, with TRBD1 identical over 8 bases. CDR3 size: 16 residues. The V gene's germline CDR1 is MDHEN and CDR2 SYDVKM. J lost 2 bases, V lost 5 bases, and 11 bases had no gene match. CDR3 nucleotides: TGTGCCAGCAGTGGTCCGGGCAGGGGGCTTGCCTACGAGCAGTACTTC. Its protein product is CASSGPGRGLAYEQYF.

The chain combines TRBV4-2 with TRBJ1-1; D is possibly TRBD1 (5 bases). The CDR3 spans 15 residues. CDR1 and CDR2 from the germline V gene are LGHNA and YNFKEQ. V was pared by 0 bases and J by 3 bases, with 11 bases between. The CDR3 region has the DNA TGTGCCAGCAGCCAAGATCAGGGAGGGGACACTGAAGCTTTCTTT. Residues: CASSQDQGGDTEAFF.

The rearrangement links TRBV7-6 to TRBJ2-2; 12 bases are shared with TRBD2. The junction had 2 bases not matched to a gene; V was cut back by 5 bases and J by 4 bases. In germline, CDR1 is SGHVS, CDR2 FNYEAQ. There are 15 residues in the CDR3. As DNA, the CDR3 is TGTGCCAGCAGCCTGACTAGCGGGAGCACCGGGGAGCTGTTTTTT. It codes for CASSLTSGSTGELFF.

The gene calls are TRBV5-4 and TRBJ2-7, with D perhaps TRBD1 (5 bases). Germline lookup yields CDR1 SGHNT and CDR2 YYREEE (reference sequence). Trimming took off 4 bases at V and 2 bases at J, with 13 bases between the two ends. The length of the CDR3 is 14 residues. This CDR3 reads CASSLVGQTYEQYF. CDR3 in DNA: TGTGCCAGCAGCCTGGTGGGGCAGACCTACGAGCAGTACTTC.

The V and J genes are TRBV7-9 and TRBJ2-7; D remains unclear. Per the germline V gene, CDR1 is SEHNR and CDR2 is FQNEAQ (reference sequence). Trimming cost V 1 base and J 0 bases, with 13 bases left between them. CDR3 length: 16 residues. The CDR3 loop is CASSLGLGDGSYEQYF. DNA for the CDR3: TGTGCCAGCAGCTTAGGACTTGGTGACGGCTCCTACGAGCAGTACTTC.

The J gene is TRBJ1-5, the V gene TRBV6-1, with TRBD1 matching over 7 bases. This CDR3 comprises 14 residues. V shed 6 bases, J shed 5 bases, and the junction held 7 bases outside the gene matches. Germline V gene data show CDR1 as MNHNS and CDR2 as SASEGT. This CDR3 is CASRPGTEYQPQHF. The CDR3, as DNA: TGTGCCAGCAGGCCCGGGACAGAGTATCAGCCCCAGCATTTT.

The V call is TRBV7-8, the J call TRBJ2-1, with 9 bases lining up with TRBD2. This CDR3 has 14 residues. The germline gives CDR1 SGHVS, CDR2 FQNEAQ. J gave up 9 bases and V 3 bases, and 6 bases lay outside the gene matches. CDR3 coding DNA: TGTGCCAGCAGCTTGGTAGCGGGAGATAGTGAGCAGTTCTTC. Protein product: CASSLVAGDSEQFF.

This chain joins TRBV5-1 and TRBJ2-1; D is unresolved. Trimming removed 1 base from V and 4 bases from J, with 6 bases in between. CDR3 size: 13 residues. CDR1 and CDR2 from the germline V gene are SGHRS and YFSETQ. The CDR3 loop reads CASSLMGYNEQFF. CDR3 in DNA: TGCGCCAGCAGCTTGATGGGATACAATGAGCAGTTCTTC. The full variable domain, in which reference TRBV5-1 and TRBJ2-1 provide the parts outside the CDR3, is KAGVTQTPRYLIKTRGQQVTLSCSPISGHRSVSWYQQTPGQGLQFLFEYFSETQRNKGNFPGRFSGRQFSNSRSEMNVSTLELGDSALYLCASSLMGYNEQFFGPGTRLTVL.

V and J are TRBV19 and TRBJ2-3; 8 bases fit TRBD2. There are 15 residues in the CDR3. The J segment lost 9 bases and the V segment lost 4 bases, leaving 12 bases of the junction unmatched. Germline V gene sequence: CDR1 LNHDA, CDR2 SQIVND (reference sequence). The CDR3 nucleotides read TGTGCCAGTAGTAACCCGGTTAGCGGGATTGAGACGCAGTATTTT. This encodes CASSNPVSGIETQYF.

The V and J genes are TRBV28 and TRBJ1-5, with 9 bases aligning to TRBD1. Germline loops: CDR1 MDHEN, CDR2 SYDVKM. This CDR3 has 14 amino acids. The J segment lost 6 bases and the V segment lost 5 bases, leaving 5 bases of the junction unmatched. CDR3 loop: CASSTQQGAQPQHF. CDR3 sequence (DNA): TGTGCCAGCAGTACCCAACAGGGGGCTCAGCCCCAGCATTTT.

CDR3 amino acids: CSTRDRINYGYTF. The CDR3 DNA sequence: TGCAGCACTAGGGACCGCATAAACTATGGCTACACCTTC. The V gene is TRBV29-1, the J gene TRBJ1-2; TRBD1 might be the D (5 bases). Trimming shortened V by 8 bases and J by 2 bases, and 15 bases separated the two germline ends. There are 13 residues in the CDR3. Germline lookup yields CDR1 SQVTM and CDR2 ANQGSEA.

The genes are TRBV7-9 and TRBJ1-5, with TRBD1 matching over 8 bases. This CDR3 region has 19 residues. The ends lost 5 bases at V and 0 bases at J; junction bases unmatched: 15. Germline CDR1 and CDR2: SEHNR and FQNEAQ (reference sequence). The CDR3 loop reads CASSPRQGLSIYSNQPQHF. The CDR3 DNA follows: TGTGCCAGCAGCCCCCGACAGGGGCTATCGATTTATAGCAATCAGCCCCAGCATTTT.

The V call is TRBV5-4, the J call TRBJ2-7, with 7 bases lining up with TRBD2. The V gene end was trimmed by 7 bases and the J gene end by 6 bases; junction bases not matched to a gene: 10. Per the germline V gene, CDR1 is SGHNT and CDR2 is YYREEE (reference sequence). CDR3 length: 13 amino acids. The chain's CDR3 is CASVGREAGEQYF. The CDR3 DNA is TGTGCCAGCGTAGGCCGGGAGGCGGGCGAGCAGTACTTC.

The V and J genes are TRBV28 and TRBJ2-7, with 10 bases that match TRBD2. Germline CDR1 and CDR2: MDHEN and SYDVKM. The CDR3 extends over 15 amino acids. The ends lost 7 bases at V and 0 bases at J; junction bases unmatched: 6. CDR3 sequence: CASTYTSGASYEQYF. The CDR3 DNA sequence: TGTGCCAGCACCTACACTAGCGGGGCCTCCTACGAGCAGTACTTC.

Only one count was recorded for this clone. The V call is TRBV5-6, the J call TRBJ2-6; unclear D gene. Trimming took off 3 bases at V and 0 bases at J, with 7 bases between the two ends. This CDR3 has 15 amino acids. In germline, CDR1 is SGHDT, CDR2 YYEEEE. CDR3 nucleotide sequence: TGTGCCAGCAGCTCAACATCCTCTGGGGCCAACGTCCTGACTTTC. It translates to CASSSTSSGANVLTF.

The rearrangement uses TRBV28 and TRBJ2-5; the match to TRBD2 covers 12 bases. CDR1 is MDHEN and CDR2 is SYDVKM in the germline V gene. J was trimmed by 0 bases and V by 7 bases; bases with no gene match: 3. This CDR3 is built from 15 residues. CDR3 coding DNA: TGTGCCAGCACTCGGACTAGCGGGAACCAAGAGACCCAGTACTTC. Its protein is CASTRTSGNQETQYF. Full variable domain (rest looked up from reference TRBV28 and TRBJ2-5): DVKVTQSSRYLVKRTGEKVFLECVQDMDHENMFWYRQDPGLGLRLIYFSYDVKMKEKGDIPEGYSVSREKKERFSLILESASTNQTSMYLCASTRTSGNQETQYFGPGTRLLVL.

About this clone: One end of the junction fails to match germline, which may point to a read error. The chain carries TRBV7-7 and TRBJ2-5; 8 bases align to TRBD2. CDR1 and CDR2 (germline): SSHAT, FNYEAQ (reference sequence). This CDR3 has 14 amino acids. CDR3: CASSLSAGGETQYF. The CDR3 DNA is TGTGCTAGCAGCCTCTCCGCGGGGGGAGAGACCCAGTACTTC.

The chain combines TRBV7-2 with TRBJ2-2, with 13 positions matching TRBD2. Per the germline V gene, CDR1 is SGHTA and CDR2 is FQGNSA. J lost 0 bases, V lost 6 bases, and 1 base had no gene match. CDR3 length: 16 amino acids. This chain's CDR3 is CASRGTSGTNTGELFF. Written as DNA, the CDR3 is TGTGCCAGCAGAGGGACTAGCGGGACGAACACCGGGGAGCTGTTTTTT.

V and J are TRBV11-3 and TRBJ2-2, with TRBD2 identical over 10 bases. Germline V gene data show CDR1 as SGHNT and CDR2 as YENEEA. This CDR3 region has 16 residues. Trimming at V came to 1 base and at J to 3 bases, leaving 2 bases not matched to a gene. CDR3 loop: CASSLGGTSDTGELFF. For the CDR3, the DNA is TGTGCCAGCAGCTTAGGCGGGACTAGCGACACCGGGGAGCTGTTTTTT.